The rows below give T cell receptor beta chains drawn from one sample of a study of T cell responses to AZD1222 COVID-19 vaccine. Method: immunoSEQ multiplex PCR; TCRdb's copy keeps in-frame clones and lacks some. The sample lists 150,000 to 200,000 clones, about 90% occurring once. Sequenced material: peripheral blood, taken on day 0 of AZD1222 vaccination. The receptors here all came from an adult in good health. The CDR3 runs from the conserved cysteine through the conserved F or W. The order of the fields is V gene, clone size, J gene, D gene, CDR3 protein, CDR3 DNA. The D gene is left open where the match is weak. Only some rows state a clone size, as once, few, many or a class for expanded clones.

TRBV3-1/TRBV3-2,NA,TRBJ1-5,NA,CASSQDRFVMPQHF,TGTGCCAGCAGCCAAGATCGGTTTGTGATGCCCCAGCATTTT
TRBV4-2,NA,TRBJ2-2,TRBD2,CASSQVGAGGPDTGELFF,TGTGCCAGCAGCCAAGTCGGAGCGGGGGGGCCGGACACCGGGGAGCTGTTTTTT
TRBV28,once,TRBJ1-2,NA,CASSLPFRAAGIRNYGYTF,TGTGCCAGCAGTTTACCCTTCCGGGCCGCCGGAATCCGTAACTATGGCTACACCTTC
TRBV14,NA,TRBJ1-1,NA,CASSLGLNTEAFF,TGTGCCAGCAGCTTGGGCCTTAATACTGAAGCTTTCTTT
TRBV27,once,TRBJ2-7,NA,CAARGARSYEQYF,TGTGCCGCACGGGGGGCCCGGTCCTACGAGCAGTACTTC
TRBV18,NA,TRBJ2-1,NA,CASSPAFSYNEQFF,TGTGCCAGCTCACCGGCCTTCTCCTACAATGAGCAGTTCTTC
TRBV4-2,NA,TRBJ1-4,NA,CASSQERETNEKLFF,TGTGCCAGCAGCCAAGAGCGGGAGACTAATGAAAAACTGTTTTTT
TRBV3-1/TRBV3-2,NA,TRBJ2-2,TRBD1,CASSQVPGQGTGELFF,TGTGCCAGCAGCCAAGTCCCGGGACAGGGCACCGGGGAGCTGTTTTTT
TRBV5-6,NA,TRBJ2-3,NA,CASRELRGDTQYF,TGTGCCAGCAGAGAGTTGCGGGGAGATACGCAGTATTTT
TRBV9,NA,TRBJ2-7,TRBD2,CASSVGGLSPYEQYF,TGTGCCAGCAGCGTAGGGGGACTATCGCCCTACGAGCAGTACTTC
TRBV7-7,NA,TRBJ2-1,TRBD2,CASSPRLAGETGQFF,TGTGCCAGCAGCCCCCGACTAGCGGGAGAAACAGGGCAGTTCTTC
TRBV28,NA,TRBJ1-4,TRBD1,CASSQGQGEKLFF,TGTGCCAGCAGTCAAGGACAGGGCGAAAAACTGTTTTTT
TRBV7-9,NA,TRBJ2-5,TRBD2,CASSSSGTMGETQYF,TGTGCCAGCAGCTCTAGCGGAACCATGGGCGAGACCCAGTACTTC
TRBV4-1,NA,TRBJ1-6,NA,CASSQDAGENYNSPLHF,TGCGCCAGCAGCCAAGATGCAGGGGAGAACTATAATTCACCCCTCCACTTT
TRBV5-1,NA,TRBJ1-4,NA,CASSLQLQEHNEKLFF,TGCGCCAGCAGCTTACAACTACAGGAGCATAATGAAAAACTGTTTTTT
TRBV7-7,NA,TRBJ2-3,NA,CASSLGGYSTDTQYF,TGTGCTAGCAGCCTAGGGGGGTATAGCACAGATACGCAGTATTTT
TRBV4-2,NA,TRBJ2-7,TRBD2,CASSLQTSGGREQYF,TGTGCCAGCAGCCTACAGACTAGCGGGGGGCGCGAGCAGTACTTC
TRBV28,once,TRBJ2-7,NA,CASSFKVREQYF,TGTGCCAGCAGTTTTAAAGTACGGGAGCAGTACTTC
TRBV5-4,NA,TRBJ2-5,NA,CASSLAAGQETQYF,TGTGCCAGCAGCTTGGCAGCAGGGCAAGAGACCCAGTACTTC
TRBV2,NA,TRBJ2-5,NA,CASSEVGRVRETQYF,TGTGCCAGCAGTGAAGTGGGCAGGGTCAGGGAGACCCAGTACTTC
TRBV19,once,TRBJ1-2,TRBD1,CASSIPATGVGYTF,TGTGCCAGTAGTATTCCGGCGACAGGGGTCGGCTACACCTTC
TRBV10-3,NA,TRBJ1-4,TRBD1,CAIQGADEKLFF,TGTGCCATCCAGGGGGCGGATGAAAAACTGTTTTTT
TRBV18,NA,TRBJ2-1,NA,CASSADRSSYNEQFF,TGTGCCAGCTCAGCCGACCGAAGCTCCTACAATGAGCAGTTCTTC
TRBV28,NA,TRBJ1-1,TRBD1,CASSLGTGGPKGEAFF,TGTGCCAGCAGTTTAGGGACAGGGGGCCCCAAGGGTGAAGCTTTCTTT
TRBV10-2,NA,TRBJ2-7,TRBD2,CASSDGPGLASYEQYF,TGCGCCAGCAGTGATGGTCCGGGACTAGCGAGTTACGAGCAGTACTTC